This passage covers 5 T cell receptor beta chains from one sample sequenced in a study of technical replicates of blood from a few donors. Here immunoSEQ multiplex PCR was the method, and the copy in TCRdb shows in-frame clones only, minus some. The sample lists 70,000 to 75,000 clones; 95% were seen once. Material: T cells isolated from PBMCs. All receptors derive from a human donor in good health.

The chain joins TRBV7-3 to TRBJ2-3, with 15 positions matching TRBD2. V shed 3 bases and J 2 bases; nucleotides not matched to a gene: 6. The CDR3 contains 18 residues. From germline, CDR1 is SGHTA and CDR2 FQGTGA. This CDR3 reads CASSFLGTSGGSTDTQYF. Written as DNA, the CDR3 is TGTGCCAGCAGCTTCTTAGGGACTAGCGGGGGGTCCACAGATACGCAGTATTTT.

This clone was picked up one time. The chain recombines TRBV9 with TRBJ2-7, with D maybe TRBD1 (5 bases). Germline CDR1 SGDLS, CDR2 YYNGEE. The CDR3 covers 14 residues. Between the trimmed V and J ends, which lost 0 bases and 0 bases, there was a span of 7 bases. The CDR3 DNA sequence: TGTGCCAGCAGCGTAGAGCAGGGCTCCTACGAGCAGTACTTC. Translation gives CASSVEQGSYEQYF.

This rearrangement joins TRBV4-1 to TRBJ2-5, with a possible D match to TRBD2 (7 bases). The CDR3 is 14 amino acids. In germline, CDR1 is MGHRA, CDR2 YSYEKL. V dropped 4 bases and J dropped 6 bases, with 15 bases sitting between them. The CDR3 bases are TGCGCCAGCAGCCCCATCGGGGGGCTTAAGACCCAGTACTTC. Its translation: CASSPIGGLKTQYF.

This clone has just one count. V gene TRBV5-1 combines with J gene TRBJ2-1; 12 bases are shared with TRBD1. This CDR3 is built from 15 residues. Trimming took 3 bases from V and 9 from J; bases not matched to a gene: 7. Germline assignment: CDR1 SGHRS and CDR2 YFSETQ. CDR3 in amino acids: CASSSPGQGASEQFF. For the CDR3, the DNA is TGCGCCAGCAGCTCCCCGGGACAGGGGGCTAGTGAGCAGTTCTTC.

This clone was counted once. V usage is TRBV28 and J usage is TRBJ2-3, with 12 bases lining up with TRBD2. The V gene end was trimmed by 5 bases and the J gene end by 3 bases; junction bases not matched to a gene: 9. The germline CDR1 and CDR2 sequences are MDHEN and SYDVKM. CDR3 length: 17 amino acids. CDR3 bases: TGTGCCAGCAGTCCGTCGACTAGCGGGAGTGGGACAGATACGCAGTATTTT. Translated, it gives CASSPSTSGSGTDTQYF.